The 9 T cell receptor beta chains in this list originate from one sample, sequenced in a study of post-analysis software for immune sequencing data. Study-level findings and limits: Included in a set of a few TRBV segments more frequent in patients than controls were TRBV5-6, TRBV5-1 and TRBV20-1.

Unique molecular identifiers were carried by the TCR beta cDNA libraries. TCRdb ran MiXCR on the PCR reads and lists one entry per CDR3 protein. The data hold fewer than 900,000 distinct CDR3 sequences, with around 42% observed a single time. These receptors have no known antigen. The sample was blood. These receptors originate from a girl under 18 with multiple sclerosis.

The chain carries TRBV6-2 or TRBV6-3 and TRBJ1-2, with 8 bases identical to TRBD1. Germline V gene lookup returns CDR1 MNHEY and CDR2 SVGEGT. With 7 bases clipped from V and 6 bases from J, the junction kept 10 bases outside the gene matches. The CDR3 is 14 residues long. The CDR3 DNA reads TGTGCCAGCACTCACCTGGACAGGGTCGATGGCTACACCTTC. Encoded protein: CASTHLDRVDGYTF.

This clonotype has only a few counts. The CDR3 region is CATSRDRRGQETQYF. CDR3 DNA: TGTGCCACCAGCAGAGATCGAAGGGGGCAAGAGACCCAGTACTTC. The chain has TRBV15 and TRBJ2-5; possible D gene TRBD1, 6 bases. The V gene's germline CDR1 is LNHNV and CDR2 YYDKDF (reference sequence). V lost 0 bases and J 2 bases, leaving 10 bases between the germline ends. The CDR3 extends over 15 amino acids.

This clonotype was counted between two and nine times. The chain joins TRBV29-1 to TRBJ2-1; D is perhaps TRBD2 (5 bases). Germline V gene lookup returns CDR1 SQVTM and CDR2 ANQGSEA. Trimming cost V 7 bases and J 7 bases, with 20 bases left between them. CDR3 size: 14 residues. In DNA, the CDR3 is TGCAGCGCCCGGGGAGCTCCGGGTGTGAATGAGCAGTTCTTC. Protein sequence: CSARGAPGVNEQFF.

Details on this clonotype: Mismatch with germline at one junction end may stem from a read error. The V and J genes are TRBV20-1 and TRBJ2-7, with 10 bases lining up with TRBD2. This CDR3 is 17 amino acids long. Germline-derived CDR1 and CDR2 are DFQATT and SNEGSKA (reference sequence). The CDR3 DNA sequence: TGCAATGCTAGAGGATCTAGCGGGAGAGCAAACCCCTACGAGCAGTACTTC. It codes for CNARGSSGRANPYEQYF.

This clonotype appeared once. The rearrangement uses TRBV7-2 and TRBJ2-1; 16 nucleotides align to TRBD2. CDR1 is SGHTA and CDR2 is FQGNSA in the germline V gene. This CDR3 spans 16 amino acids. V lost 2 bases to trimming and J lost 10 bases; unmatched junction nucleotides: 5. The CDR3 DNA reads as TGTGCCAGCAGCTTAAGGCGGGGACTAGCGGGAGGGGAGCAGTTCTTC. Its translation is CASSLRRGLAGGEQFF.

The genes are TRBV20-1 and TRBJ2-4, with D uncertain. The DNA end lines up better with TRBJ2-7; the J call may be wrong. The CDR3 has 10 amino acids. The germline V gene has CDR1 DFQATT and CDR2 SNEGSKA (reference sequence). CDR3 sequence reads: CSAMWDEQYF. CDR3 coding DNA: TGCAGTGCTATGTGGGACGAGCAGTACTTC.

This clonotype occurred a few times. The J gene is TRBJ2-7, the V gene TRBV6-5; 8 nucleotides agree with TRBD2. The V gene end was trimmed by 6 bases and the J gene end by 2 bases; junction bases not matched to a gene: 9. From germline, CDR1 is MNHEY and CDR2 SVGAGI. CDR3 length: 15 residues. This CDR3 is CASSLGSGGTYEQYF. CDR3 DNA sequence: TGTGCCAGCAGCCTCGGGAGCGGGGGAACCTACGAGCAGTACTTC.

The J gene is TRBJ1-1, the V gene TRBV7-2; no definite D call. CDR3 length: 12 residues. The V end lost 4 bases, the J end lost 8 bases, and 11 bases lay between the germline ends. Germline assignment: CDR1 SGHTA and CDR2 FQGNSA. CDR3 sequence reads: CASSSLPVEAFF. CDR3 bases: TGTGCCAGCAGCTCATTGCCGGTGGAAGCTTTCTTT. The full variable domain, its missing parts supplied by reference TRBV7-2 and TRBJ1-1, is GAGVSQSPSNKVTEKGKDVELRCDPISGHTALYWYRQSLGQGLEFLIYFQGNSAPDKSGLPSDRFSAERTGGSVSTLTIQRTQQEDSAVYLCASSSLPVEAFFGQGTRLTVV.

The V gene is TRBV27, the J gene TRBJ1-2; 7 bases match TRBD1. V shed 5 bases and J 6 bases; nucleotides not matched to a gene: 9. The length of the CDR3 is 14 residues. Germline CDR1 MNHEY, CDR2 SMNVEV (reference sequence). The CDR3 protein is CASSPLQGRDGYTF. CDR3 DNA: TGTGCCAGCAGTCCCCTACAGGGGAGGGATGGCTACACCTTC.